This T cell receptor beta chain was observed in a study of follicular helper T cells after annual influenza vaccination. Overall study results and limits: Plasmablast frequency change correlated with clonality change in ICOS+CD38+ cTfh. Successive annual vaccinations recalled a recurrent oligoclonal ICOS+CD38+ cTfh response with influenza-specific clonotypes.

Documented time point: 2015-2016 season, 7 days after influenza vaccination. Blood volume per time point ranged from about 40 to 100 mL. This clone was found once. Its target is not known. TCRB was sequenced at Survey level resolution. Repertoires were generated with immunoSEQ multiplex PCR, while TCRdb's copy carries only in-frame clones and drops some. The data contain fewer than 7,500 clones, about 88% of them seen just once; the ten biggest clones take up approximately 0.69%. Germline V CDR1 and CDR2: SGHTS, YDEGEE. This CDR3 spans 14 amino acids. V dropped 3 bases and J dropped 3 bases, with 13 bases sitting between them.

This sequence originates from an adult who received the influenza vaccine. Specimen: CXCR5+ CD38- circulating T follicular helper cells from blood, collected 7 days after influenza vaccination. Subset reported: circulating Tfh, non-naive CD4+CXCR5+PD-1+ (ICOS+CD38+ or ICOS-CD38-). J is TRBJ2-7 and V is TRBV5-8; possibly TRBD1 for D (6 bases). The CDR3 DNA is TGTGCCAGCAGCTCGCGGACAGTCCTCTACGAGCAGTACTTC. This gives the protein CASSSRTVLYEQYF. Combining the CDR3 with reference TRBV5-8 and TRBJ2-7 gives the whole variable domain EAGVTQSPTHLIKTRGQQATLRCSPISGHTSVYWYQQALGLGLQFLLWYDEGEERNRGNFPPRFSGRQFPNYSSELNVNALELEDSALYLCASSSRTVLYEQYFGPGTRLTVT.